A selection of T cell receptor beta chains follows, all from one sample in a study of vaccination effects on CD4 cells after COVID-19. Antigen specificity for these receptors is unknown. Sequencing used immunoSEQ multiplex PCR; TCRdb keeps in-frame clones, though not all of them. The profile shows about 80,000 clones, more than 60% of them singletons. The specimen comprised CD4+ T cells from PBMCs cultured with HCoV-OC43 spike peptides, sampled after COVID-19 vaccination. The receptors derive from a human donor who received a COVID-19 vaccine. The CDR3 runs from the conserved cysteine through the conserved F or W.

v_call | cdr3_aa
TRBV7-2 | CASSSKGQRETQYF
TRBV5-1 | CASSSDGTGGETQYF
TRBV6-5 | CASSQGADTQYF
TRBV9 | CASSVGGFGNNEQFF
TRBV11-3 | CASSPTGGFTDTQYF
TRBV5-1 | CASSLDISNYGYTF
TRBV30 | CAWVRRDRVGDNSPLHF
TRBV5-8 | CASPTLPGQGGTDTQYF
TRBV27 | CASSLIPSSGSNEQFF
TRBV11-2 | CASSPQGLVTDTQYF
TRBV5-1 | CASSLAYKGANTEAFF
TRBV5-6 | CASSPTGAGANVLTF
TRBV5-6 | CASSLAGAGTGELFF
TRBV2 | CASSEIPRGGYTF
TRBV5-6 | CASSLAEVNTEAFF
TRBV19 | CASSLPGPPSNQPQHF
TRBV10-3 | CAIRGGGNQPQHF
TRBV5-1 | CASSLVSSNNEQFF
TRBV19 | CASSGGTSNGNEQFF
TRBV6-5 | CAGGPETQYF
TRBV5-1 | CASSFSGDSYNSPLHF
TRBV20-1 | CSARARGYTF
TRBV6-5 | CASSRRTGQGTEAFF
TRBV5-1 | CASSPQAGVSSYNEQFF
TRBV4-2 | CASSQGLAAQETQYF
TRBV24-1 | CATSDTGSGGDEQFF
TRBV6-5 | CASSKTQGIGYGYTF
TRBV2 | CASSRDGQETQYF
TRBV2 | CASSDTTGVVYQPQHF
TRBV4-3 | CASSQGLTGAGSPLHF
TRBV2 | CALGQGTDTQYF
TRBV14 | CASSPWGSGGRYEQFF
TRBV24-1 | CATSDGSDYGYTF
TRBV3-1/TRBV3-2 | CASSHGLAGGSFSTDTQYF
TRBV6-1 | CASSETGDYGYTF
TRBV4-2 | CASSQDNSRGKQIYNSPLHF
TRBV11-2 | CASSLVRDTQYF
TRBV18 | CASSPFEGGQGNYGYTF
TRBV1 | CTSSQVKVENTEAFF
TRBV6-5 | CASRETGLNEKLFF
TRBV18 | CASSQNQGQETQYF
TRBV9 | CASSVAQTWNGYTF
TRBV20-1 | CSASPWEGVYGNTIYF
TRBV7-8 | CASSLRDRDFYNSPLHF
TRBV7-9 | CASRLQSSGNTIYF
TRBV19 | CASSEQVNTEAFF
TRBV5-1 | CASSLGVNSYNSPLHF
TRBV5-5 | CASSPTTNYGYTF
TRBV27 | CASSLLGISGGQNEQFF
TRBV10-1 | CASSEEVGGPSSYNEQFF
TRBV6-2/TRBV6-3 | CASSYVGVSTDTQYF
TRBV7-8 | CASSLSHTETQYF
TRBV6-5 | CASSSTGIKNIQYF
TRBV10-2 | CASSVRLYGYTF
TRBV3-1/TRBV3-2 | CASSQGGTPNTGELFF
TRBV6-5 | CASSYSFNSPLHF
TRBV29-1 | CSVASGQETQYF